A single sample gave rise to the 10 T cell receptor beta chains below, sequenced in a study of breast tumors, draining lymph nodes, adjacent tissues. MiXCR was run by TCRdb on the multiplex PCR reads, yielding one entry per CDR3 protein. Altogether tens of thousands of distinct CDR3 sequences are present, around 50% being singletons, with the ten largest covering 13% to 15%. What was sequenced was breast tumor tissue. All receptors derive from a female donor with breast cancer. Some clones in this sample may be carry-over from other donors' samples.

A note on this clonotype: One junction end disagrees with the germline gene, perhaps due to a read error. The CDR3 sequence is CASSVAVGGGITAELFF. In DNA, the CDR3 is TGTGCCAGCAGCGTAGCTGTAGGGGGCGGGATCACCGCGGAGCTGTTTTTT. The V and J genes are TRBV9 and TRBJ2-2, with D possibly matching TRBD1 (7 bases). Looked up from germline, CDR1 is SGDLS and CDR2 is YYNGEE. The CDR3 length is 17 residues.

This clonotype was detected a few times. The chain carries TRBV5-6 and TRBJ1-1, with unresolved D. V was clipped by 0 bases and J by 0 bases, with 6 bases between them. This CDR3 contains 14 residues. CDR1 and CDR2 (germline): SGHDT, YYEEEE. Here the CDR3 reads CASSLVILNTEAFF. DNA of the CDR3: TGTGCCAGCAGCTTGGTCATCCTGAACACTGAAGCTTTCTTT.

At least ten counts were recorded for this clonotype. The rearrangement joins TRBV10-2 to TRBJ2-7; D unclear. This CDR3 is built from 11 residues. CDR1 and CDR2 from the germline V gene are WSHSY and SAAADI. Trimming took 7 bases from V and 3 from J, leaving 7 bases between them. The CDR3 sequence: CASTHSYEQYF. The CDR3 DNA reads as TGCGCCAGCACCCACAGCTACGAGCAGTACTTC.

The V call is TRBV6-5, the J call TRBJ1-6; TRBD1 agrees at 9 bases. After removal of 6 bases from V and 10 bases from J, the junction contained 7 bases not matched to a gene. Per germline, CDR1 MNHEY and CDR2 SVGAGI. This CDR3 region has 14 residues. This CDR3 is CASSPWTGASPLHF. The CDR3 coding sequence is TGTGCCAGCAGCCCCTGGACAGGGGCCTCACCCCTCCACTTT.

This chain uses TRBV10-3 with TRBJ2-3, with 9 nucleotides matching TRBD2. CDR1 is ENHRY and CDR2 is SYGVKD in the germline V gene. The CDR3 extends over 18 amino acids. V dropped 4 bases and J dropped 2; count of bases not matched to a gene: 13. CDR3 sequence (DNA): TGTGCCATCAGTGCCAGCAGCTTAGTAGCGGGGGCCACAGATACGCAGTATTTT. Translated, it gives CAISASSLVAGATDTQYF.

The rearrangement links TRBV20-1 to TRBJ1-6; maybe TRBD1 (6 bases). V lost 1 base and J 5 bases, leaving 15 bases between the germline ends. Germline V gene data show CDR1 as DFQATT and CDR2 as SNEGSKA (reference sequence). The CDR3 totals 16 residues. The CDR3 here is CSARVGGRGDNSPLHF. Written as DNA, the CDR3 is TGCAGTGCTAGAGTAGGTGGCAGGGGAGATAATTCACCCCTCCACTTT.

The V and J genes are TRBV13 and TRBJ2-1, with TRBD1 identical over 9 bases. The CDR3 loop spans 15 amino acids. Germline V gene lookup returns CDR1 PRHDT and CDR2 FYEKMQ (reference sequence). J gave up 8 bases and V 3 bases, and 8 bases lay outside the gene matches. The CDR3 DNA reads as TGTGCCAGCAGCTTTGAGACAGGGGGTGAGGATGAGCAGTTCTTC. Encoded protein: CASSFETGGEDEQFF.

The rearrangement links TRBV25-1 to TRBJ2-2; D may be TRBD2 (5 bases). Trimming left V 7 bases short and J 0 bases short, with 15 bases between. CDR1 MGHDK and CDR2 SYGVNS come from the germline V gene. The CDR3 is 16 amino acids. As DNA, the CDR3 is TGTGCCAGCACCTCGACCCGAGCGGCGAACACCGGGGAGCTGTTTTTT. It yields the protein CASTSTRAANTGELFF. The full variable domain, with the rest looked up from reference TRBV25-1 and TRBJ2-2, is EADIYQTPRYLVIGTGKKITLECSQTMGHDKMYWYQQDPGMELHLIHYSYGVNSTEKGDLSSESTVSRIRTEHFPLTLESARPSHTSQYLCASTSTRAANTGELFFGEGSRLTVL.

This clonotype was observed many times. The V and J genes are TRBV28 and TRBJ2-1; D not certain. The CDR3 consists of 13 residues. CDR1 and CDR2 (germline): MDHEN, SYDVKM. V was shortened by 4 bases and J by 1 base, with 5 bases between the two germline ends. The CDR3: CASSYDSYNEQFF. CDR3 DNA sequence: TGTGCCAGCAGTTACGATTCCTACAATGAGCAGTTCTTC.

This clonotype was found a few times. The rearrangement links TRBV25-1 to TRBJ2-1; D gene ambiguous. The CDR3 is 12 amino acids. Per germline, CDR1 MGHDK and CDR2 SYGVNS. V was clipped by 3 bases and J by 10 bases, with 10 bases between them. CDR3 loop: CASSESRLEQFF. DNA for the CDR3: TGTGCCAGCAGTGAGAGCAGGCTGGAGCAGTTCTTC.